The T cell receptor beta chain under discussion was sequenced for a study of monozygotic twins with inflammatory bowel disease. TCRdb reanalyzed the 5' RACE reads, giving one entry per CDR3 protein sequence and no DNA. The sample shows tens of thousands of distinct CDR3 sequences, and approximately 7% sits with its ten largest clones. CDR1 and CDR2 from the germline V gene are SNHLY and FYNNEI. The CDR3 is made up of 15 amino acids. Skipping T cell sorting, the study isolated total RNA directly from whole blood. The TCR was taken from a human donor with ulcerative colitis or Crohn's disease, or a healthy co-twin of an affected twin (not recorded which). This chain connects TRBV2 to TRBJ2-2; the TCRdb D gene call, TRBD1, has no DNA to confirm it. Material: blood. Here the CDR3 reads CASSEEGGQTGELFF.